This is a list of T cell receptor beta chains from one sample in a study of T cells in Graves' hyperthyroidism and ophthalmopathy. TCRdb passed the multiplex PCR reads through MiXCR, listing each CDR3 protein once. Here the sample spans hundreds of thousands of distinct CDR3 sequences, roughly 40% being singletons. Input material: blood. These receptors were collected from a man younger than 30 with Graves' hyperthyroidism. CDR3s include the opening cysteine and the closing phenylalanine or tryptophan. The order of the fields is clone size, D gene, V gene, J gene, CDR3 DNA, CDR3 protein. D genes are given only for firm matches. Expanded clones get a size class; other rows say once, few or many, or leave the size out.

-	TRBD1	TRBV7-2	TRBJ1-1	TGTGCCAGCAGCCGTATTACCCAGGGGGCATGGACTGAAGCTTTCTTT	CASSRITQGAWTEAFF
once	-	TRBV15	TRBJ1-1	TGTGCCGCCAGCAGAGAGAGGCAGCAGAACACCGAAGCTTTCTTT	CAASRERQQNTEAFF
many	-	TRBV24-1	TRBJ2-5	TGTGCCACCAGTGATTTGATGCAAGAGACCCAGTACTTC	CATSDLMQETQYF
-	TRBD2	TRBV5-1	TRBJ2-2	TGTGCCAGCAGAGCGACTAGCGGGAGGAGCACCGGGGAGCTGTTTTTT	CASRATSGRSTGELFF
-	-	TRBV29-1	TRBJ1-1	TGCAGCGTTGAAGATACCGGCGGACGCACTGAAGCTTTCTTT	CSVEDTGGRTEAFF
-	-	TRBV29-1	TRBJ2-3	TGCAGCGTTGAATGGGGGCCAAGTCCCTACACAGATACGCAGTATTTT	CSVEWGPSPYTDTQYF
-	-	TRBV29-1	TRBJ1-1	TGCAGCGTTGGACCGGGACAACTGAACACTGAAGCTTTCTTT	CSVGPGQLNTEAFF
-	-	TRBV4-1	TRBJ1-2	TGCGCCAGCAGCCAACAGACCAACTATGGCTACACCTTC	CASSQQTNYGYTF
many	TRBD2	TRBV10-3	TRBJ2-2	TGTGCCACCGGGACTAGCGTGAACACCGGGGAGCTGTTTTTT	CATGTSVNTGELFF
-	TRBD1	TRBV12-3/TRBV12-4	TRBJ1-5	TGTGCCAGCAGCCAGGGGACAGCGTCCAATCAGCCCCAGCATTTT	CASSQGTASNQPQHF
many	-	TRBV7-7	TRBJ1-1	TGTGCTAGCAGCCGGGAGATCAACACTGAAGCTTTCTTT	CASSREINTEAFF
-	-	TRBV2	TRBJ1-4	TGTGCCAGCAGTGACAGGGTGAAGCAGAATGAAAAACTGTTTTTT	CASSDRVKQNEKLFF
-	-	TRBV7-9	TRBJ2-7	TGTGCCAGCAGCCCCTGGGGCAGTTCCCTCTACGAGCAGTACTTC	CASSPWGSSLYEQYF
-	-	TRBV7-9	TRBJ2-7	TGTGCCAGCAGCATCGACAGGCGGAGCTCCTACGAGCAGTACTTC	CASSIDRRSSYEQYF
few	TRBD2	TRBV15	TRBJ2-7	TGTGCCACCGGCAGAGCGGGGGGCTACGAGCAGTACTTC	CATGRAGGYEQYF
-	-	TRBV4-2	TRBJ2-5	TGTGCCAGCAGCCAAGATAGTATTCAAGAGACCCAGTACTTC	CASSQDSIQETQYF
many	-	TRBV10-3	TRBJ1-2	TGTGCCATCAGTGAAGAGTTCCTAGGAAATGGCTACACCTTC	CAISEEFLGNGYTF
few	TRBD2	TRBV20-1	TRBJ2-7	TGCAGTGCTAGTCGTAGCGGGAGGGTTGCCAGCTACGAGCAGTACTTC	CSASRSGRVASYEQYF
-	TRBD1	TRBV29-1	TRBJ2-7	TGCAGCCAAGACAGGGTCAGCTCCTACGAGCAGTACTTC	CSQDRVSSYEQYF
few	-	TRBV15	TRBJ1-2	TGTGCCACCAGCAGAGGGGCAGGGAATGGAAACACCTTC	CATSRGAGNGNTF
-	-	TRBV7-6	TRBJ1-5	TGTGCCAGCAGCTTGGGGGACAATCAGCCCCGGCATTTT	CASSLGDNQPRHF
-	-	TRBV12-3/TRBV12-4	TRBJ2-7	TGTGCCAGCAGTTTCTGGGTGGAGTTCGGACCAGACCCCAACGAGCAGTACTTC	CASSFWVEFGPDPNEQYF
few	TRBD1	TRBV7-8	TRBJ2-7	TGTGCCAGCGGTGACCGACAGGGTGACTCCGAGCAGTACTTC	CASGDRQGDSEQYF
-	-	TRBV9	TRBJ1-2	TGTGCCAGCTCACCAGTTGAGACAGAGAGTAACTATGGCTACACCTTC	CASSPVETESNYGYTF
few	-	TRBV19	TRBJ1-1	TGTGCCAGCAGCCACGGGGCCACTGAAGCTTTCTTT	CASSHGATEAFF
-	TRBD2	TRBV20-1	TRBJ2-3	TGCAGTGCTGTTCGGGGGGGCACAGATACGCAGTATTTT	CSAVRGGTDTQYF
-	-	TRBV24-1	TRBJ2-3	TGTGCCACCAGTGATTCACAGGGAGCAGATACGCAGTATTTT	CATSDSQGADTQYF
few	-	TRBV24-1	TRBJ1-1	TGTGCCAGCAGTTACTCGACTTCAGCGAACACTGAAGCTTTCTTT	CASSYSTSANTEAFF
many	-	TRBV11-2	TRBJ2-2	TGTGCCAGCAGCCCGAGGCCCACCGGGGAGCTGTTTTTT	CASSPRPTGELFF
-	-	TRBV5-1	TRBJ1-3	TGCGCCAGCAGCTCTGCACAGACGAGCGGAAACACCATATATTTT	CASSSAQTSGNTIYF
-	-	TRBV11-2	TRBJ2-7	TGTGCCAGCAGCTTGTTCGGCTCGTACGAGCAGTACTTC	CASSLFGSYEQYF
few	-	TRBV10-3	TRBJ2-7	TGTGCCTCCCAGGGGAGCTCCTACGAGCAGTACTTC	CASQGSSYEQYF
many	-	TRBV9	TRBJ1-4	TGTGCCAGCAGCGCCGGGACATCAACTAATGAAAAACTGTTTTTT	CASSAGTSTNEKLFF
many	-	TRBV5-1	TRBJ2-7	TGCGCCAGCAGCTACTCGGACGGAGCCTACGAGCAGTACTTC	CASSYSDGAYEQYF
many	-	TRBV20-1	TRBJ1-4	TGCAGCGCCATGGTATCAGCAACTAATGAAAAACTGTTTTTT	CSAMVSATNEKLFF
many	-	TRBV2	TRBJ1-5	TGTGCCAGCAGTGAAGGCAGTTATAGCAATCAGCCCCAGCATTTT	CASSEGSYSNQPQHF
-	TRBD1	TRBV7-9	TRBJ1-4	TGTGCCAGCAGCTTATCCGGGGCAGGGGGTGAAAAACTGTTTTTT	CASSLSGAGGEKLFF
once	-	TRBV7-8	TRBJ1-5	TGTGCCAGCAGCTACCCAGGGAGCAATCAGCCCCAGCATTTT	CASSYPGSNQPQHF
-	-	TRBV19	TRBJ1-1	TGTGCCAGTAGTATACAGAGGGCCATCACTGAAGCTTTCTTT	CASSIQRAITEAFF
-	-	TRBV15	TRBJ1-2	TGTGCCACCAGCCCTCAAACCCAGGGCTACACCTTC	CATSPQTQGYTF
many	-	TRBV25-1	TRBJ1-2	TGTGCCAGCAGTGAGCCAAAAGGCGGCACTAGCTATGGCTACACCTTC	CASSEPKGGTSYGYTF
few	-	TRBV14	TRBJ1-3	TGTGCCAGCAGCCAAGGTGCGTTCGGAAACACCATATATTTT	CASSQGAFGNTIYF
once	-	TRBV7-2	TRBJ1-1	TGTGCCAGCAGCTTGGCTAGCGGGGGTGAAGCTTTCTTT	CASSLASGGEAFF
-	TRBD1	TRBV5-6	TRBJ1-2	TGTGCCAGCAGCCTACTAGGGACAGGGGGCGGCTACACCTTC	CASSLLGTGGGYTF
many	-	TRBV7-2	TRBJ1-4	TGTGCCAGCAGCGTTAGCAGAGCAACTAATGAAAAACTGTTTTTT	CASSVSRATNEKLFF
once	-	TRBV10-2	TRBJ1-2	TGCGCCAGCAGCTGGGCAGAGGATGGCTACACCTTC	CASSWAEDGYTF
-	-	TRBV25-1	TRBJ2-2	TGTGCCAGCAGTGACAGGCCGCTCGGGGAGCTGTTTTTT	CASSDRPLGELFF
-	-	TRBV15	TRBJ1-1	TGTGCCACCAGCAGCGTTGCAGGGGAGAACACTGAAGCTTTCTTT	CATSSVAGENTEAFF
few	-	TRBV5-4	TRBJ1-1	TGTGCCAGCAGCTACGGGACCACTAGACCATACACTGAAGCTTTCTTT	CASSYGTTRPYTEAFF
-	-	TRBV24-1	TRBJ1-5	TGTGCCAGCTCACCGGATTGGGATCAGCCCCAGCATTTT	CASSPDWDQPQHF